This T cell receptor (beta chain) was profiled in a study of Graves' ophthalmopathy and Graves' hyperthyroidism. Germline loops: CDR1 MGHDK, CDR2 SYGVNS. Trimming shortened V by 1 base and J by 4 bases, and 8 bases separated the two germline ends. This CDR3 comprises 14 residues. Amplification from RNA transcripts yielded the TCR beta CDR3 regions. HTBI-primed RT-PCR formed the first round, and a multiplex PCR formed the second. TCRdb fed the multiplex PCR reads into MiXCR, producing one record per CDR3 protein. Here the sample spans over a million distinct CDR3 sequences, about two fifths being singletons.

Input material: peripheral blood or thyroid tissue (not recorded which). J is TRBJ1-5 and V is TRBV25-1; D call uncertain. This sequence originates from an adult man with Graves' hyperthyroidism. CDR3 DNA sequence: TGTGCCAGCAGTGAATTGCGGGGTAATCAGCCCCAGCATTTT. This translates into CASSELRGNQPQHF. Variable domain in full (rest from reference TRBV25-1 and TRBJ1-5): EADIYQTPRYLVIGTGKKITLECSQTMGHDKMYWYQQDPGMELHLIHYSYGVNSTEKGDLSSESTVSRIRTEHFPLTLESARPSHTSQYLCASSELRGNQPQHFGDGTRLSIL.